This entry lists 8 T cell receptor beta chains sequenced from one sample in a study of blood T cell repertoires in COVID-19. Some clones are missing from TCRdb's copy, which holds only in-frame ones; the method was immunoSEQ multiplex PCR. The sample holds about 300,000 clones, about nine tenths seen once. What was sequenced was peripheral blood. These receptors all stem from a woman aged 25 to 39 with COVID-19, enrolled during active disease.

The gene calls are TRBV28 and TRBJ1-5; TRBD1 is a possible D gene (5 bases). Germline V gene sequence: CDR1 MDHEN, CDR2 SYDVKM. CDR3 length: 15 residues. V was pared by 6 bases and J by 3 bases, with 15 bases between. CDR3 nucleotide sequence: TGTGCCAGCAGAATCTTCACGGGGGTCAATCAGCCCCAGCATTTT. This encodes CASRIFTGVNQPQHF.

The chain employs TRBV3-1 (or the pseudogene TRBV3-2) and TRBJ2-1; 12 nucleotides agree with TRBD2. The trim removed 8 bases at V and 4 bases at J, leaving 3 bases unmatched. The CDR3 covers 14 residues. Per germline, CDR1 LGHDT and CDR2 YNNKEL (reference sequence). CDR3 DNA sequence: TGTGCCAGCTCCGGGACTAGCGGGTACAATGAGCAGTTCTTC. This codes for CASSGTSGYNEQFF.

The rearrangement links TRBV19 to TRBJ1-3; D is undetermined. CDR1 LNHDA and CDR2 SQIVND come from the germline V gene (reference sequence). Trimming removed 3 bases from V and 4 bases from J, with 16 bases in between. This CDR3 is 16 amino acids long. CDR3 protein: CASSIRRRDGGNTIYF. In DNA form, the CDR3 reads TGTGCCAGTAGTATCCGGAGGCGGGATGGGGGAAACACCATATATTTT. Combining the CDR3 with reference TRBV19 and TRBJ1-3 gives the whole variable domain DGGITQSPKYLFRKEGQNVTLSCEQNLNHDAMYWYRQDPGQGLRLIYYSQIVNDFQKGDIAEGYSVSREKKESFPLTVTSAQKNPTAFYLCASSIRRRDGGNTIYFGEGSWLTVV.

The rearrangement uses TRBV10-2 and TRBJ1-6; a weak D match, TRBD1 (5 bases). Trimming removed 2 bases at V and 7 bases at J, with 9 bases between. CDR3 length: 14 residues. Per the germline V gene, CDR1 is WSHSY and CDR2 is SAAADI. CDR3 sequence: CASSELRQNSPLHF. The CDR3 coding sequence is TGCGCCAGCAGTGAGCTAAGACAGAATTCACCCCTCCACTTT.

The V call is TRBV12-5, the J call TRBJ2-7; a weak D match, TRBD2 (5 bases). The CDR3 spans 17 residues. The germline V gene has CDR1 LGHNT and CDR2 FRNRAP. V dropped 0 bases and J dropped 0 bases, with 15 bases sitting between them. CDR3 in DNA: TGTGCTAGTGGTTTGGTACGACTCGGGGAGAGCTCCTACGAGCAGTACGTC. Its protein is CASGLVRLGESSYEQYV.

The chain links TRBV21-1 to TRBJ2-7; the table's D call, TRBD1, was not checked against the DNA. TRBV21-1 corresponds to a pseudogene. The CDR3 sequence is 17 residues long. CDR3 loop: CASSKKVPGVGAYEQYF. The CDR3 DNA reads TGTGCCAGCAGCAAAAAAGTCCCAGGGGTCGGTGCCTACGAGCAGTACTTC.

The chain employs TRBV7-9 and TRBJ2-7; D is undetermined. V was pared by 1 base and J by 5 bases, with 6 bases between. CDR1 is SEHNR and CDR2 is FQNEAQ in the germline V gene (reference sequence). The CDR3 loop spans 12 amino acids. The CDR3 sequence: CASSLGQNEQYV. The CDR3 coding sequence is TGTGCCAGCAGCTTAGGGCAGAACGAGCAGTACGTC.

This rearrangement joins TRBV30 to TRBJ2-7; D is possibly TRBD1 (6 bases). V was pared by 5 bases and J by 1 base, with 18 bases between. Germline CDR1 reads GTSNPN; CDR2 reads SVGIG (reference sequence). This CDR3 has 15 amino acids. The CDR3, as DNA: TGTGCCTGGGAGGGGTGGCAGGGGATGTCCTACGAGCAGTACTTC. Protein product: CAWEGWQGMSYEQYF.